The present T cell receptor (beta chain) was sequenced within a study of pediatric ulcerative colitis. Colonoscopy and blood draw happened at the same time. Some clones are missing from TCRdb's copy, which holds only in-frame ones; the method was immunoSEQ multiplex PCR. In the table there are roughly 70,000 clones, 70% to 90% of which are singletons. The V end lost 2 bases, the J end lost 0 bases, and 15 bases lay between the germline ends. Germline CDR1 and CDR2: SGHRS and YFSETQ. This CDR3 contains 17 residues. The material sequenced was blood. The sequence came from a boy aged 5 to 17 with severe ulcerative colitis. The chain links TRBV5-1 to TRBJ2-1; D uncertain. CDR3 bases: TGCGCCAGCAGCTTAGTCGGAACGACACGCTCCTACAATGAGCAGTTCTTC. Amino acids: CASSLVGTTRSYNEQFF. Combining the CDR3 with reference TRBV5-1 and TRBJ2-1 gives the whole variable domain KAGVTQTPRYLIKTRGQQVTLSCSPISGHRSVSWYQQTPGQGLQFLFEYFSETQRNKGNFPGRFSGRQFSNSRSEMNVSTLELGDSALYLCASSLVGTTRSYNEQFFGPGTRLTVL.